This paragraph covers one T cell receptor (beta chain) sequence. Antigen specificity is unknown. TCR beta cDNA libraries had unique molecular identifiers. From around 0.96 to 9.9 million T cells, 450,000 to 550,000 cDNA molecules were obtained. One entry per CDR3 protein results from TCRdb running MiXCR on the PCR reads. Here the sample spans roughly 570,000 distinct CDR3 sequences, around a third being singletons. Germline V gives CDR1 SGHTA, CDR2 FQGNSA. The germline V and J ends were trimmed by 3 bases and 0 bases, with 15 bases remaining between them. The CDR3 is 18 amino acids. The sample is drawn from a study of post-analysis software for immune sequencing data. As for the study in general: Disease trajectories encompassed relapsing-remitting, secondary progressive and progressive-relapsing multiple sclerosis. General study results and limits: Significantly lower normalized Chao1 diversity was found in patients with multiple sclerosis relative to controls. Five TRBV segments occurring more often in patients than controls included TRBV5-6, TRBV5-1 and TRBV20-1. Clustering by F measure revealed strong co-clustering among samples prepared together in one batch.

The chain combines TRBV7-2 with TRBJ1-6; D is perhaps TRBD1 (5 bases). Sequencing was performed on blood. The source of this sequence is a girl aged 2 to 17 with multiple sclerosis. The CDR3 region is CASSFGAGPVSYNSPLHF. The CDR3 DNA sequence: TGTGCCAGCAGCTTCGGGGCAGGGCCGGTCTCCTATAATTCACCCCTCCACTTT.